One sample yielded the 11 T cell receptor beta chains listed below, sequenced in a study of T cells in Graves' hyperthyroidism and ophthalmopathy. Amplified regions were TCR beta CDR3 sequences from RNA transcripts. An initial round of RT-PCR targeting the TCR CDR3 relied on the HTBI primer set. TCRdb fed the multiplex PCR reads into MiXCR, producing one record per CDR3 protein. The sample includes around 300,000 distinct CDR3 sequences, approximately 20% of them seen just once. The sample taken for sequencing was blood. Receptors originate from a man younger than 40 with Graves' ophthalmopathy.

A few counts support this clonotype. The V gene is TRBV29-1, the J gene TRBJ1-2; no definite D call. V gave up 7 bases and J gave up 1 base, with 13 bases separating them. Germline V gene data show CDR1 as SQVTM and CDR2 as ANQGSEA. The CDR3 runs 13 residues. CDR3 loop: CSAAFGVNYGYTF. The CDR3 nucleotides are TGCAGCGCCGCTTTCGGGGTTAACTATGGCTACACCTTC.

This clonotype was counted many times. This chain joins TRBV20-1 and TRBJ2-3; 11 nucleotides match TRBD2. Trimming took 0 bases from V and 4 from J; bases not matched to a gene: 3. From germline, CDR1 is DFQATT and CDR2 SNEGSKA (reference sequence). This CDR3 spans 15 amino acids. This CDR3 is CSARDSGLAADTQYF. As DNA, the CDR3 is TGCAGTGCTAGAGATTCGGGACTAGCGGCAGATACGCAGTATTTT.

CDR3 nucleotides: TGTGCCAGCAGCTTTGCAGGGGTCATAGGGGAGACCCAGTACTTC. Translating gives CASSFAGVIGETQYF. J is TRBJ2-5 and V is TRBV7-3; D may be TRBD1 (6 bases). V gave up 3 bases and J gave up 5 bases, with 16 bases separating them. In germline, CDR1 is SGHTA, CDR2 FQGTGA. The CDR3 has 15 residues.

This sequence joins TRBV5-6 and TRBJ1-1; D gene ambiguous. Germline CDR1 reads SGHDT; CDR2 reads YYEEEE. CDR3 length equals 12 residues. Trimming left V 0 bases short and J 11 bases short, with 11 bases between. This CDR3 reads CASSLVMGNAFF. Written as DNA, the CDR3 is TGTGCCAGCAGCTTGGTCATGGGGAATGCTTTCTTT.

The V and J genes are TRBV5-4 and TRBJ2-6, with 15 bases aligning to TRBD2. V dropped 4 bases and J dropped 4; count of bases not matched to a gene: 6. The CDR3 has 18 residues. Germline CDR1 is SGHNT and CDR2 is YYREEE (reference sequence). The CDR3 DNA sequence: TGTGCCAGCAGCCCAGGGACTAGCGGGAGGACCGGGGCCAACGTCCTGACTTTC. It specifies CASSPGTSGRTGANVLTF.

The chain is built from TRBV6-9 and TRBJ2-7, with D unclear. The better agreement between TRBJ2-1 and the DNA end casts doubt on the J call. Looked up from germline, CDR1 is MNHGY and CDR2 is SVAAGI. The CDR3 totals 12 residues. DNA for the CDR3: TGTGCCAGCAGTTACAGCCCCTACGAGCAGTTCTTC. As protein: CASSYSPYEQFF.

This chain links TRBV12-3 or TRBV12-4 with TRBJ2-2; the D gene is possibly TRBD1 (6 bases). V dropped 5 bases and J dropped 7 bases, with 8 bases sitting between them. This CDR3 spans 12 amino acids. The CDR3 region is CASSLRGGELFF. As DNA, the CDR3 is TGTGCCAGCAGTCTCAGGGGCGGGGAGCTGTTTTTT.

This clonotype was picked up a small number of times. CDR3 bases: TGTGCCAGTAGTATAGTTACACTCACCGGGGAGCTGTTTTTT. As protein: CASSIVTLTGELFF. The gene calls are TRBV19 and TRBJ2-2, with no clear D. The germline CDR1 and CDR2 sequences are LNHDA and SQIVND (reference sequence). CDR3 length equals 14 residues. V shed 1 base and J shed 4 bases, with 7 bases lying between them.

The genes are TRBV6-1 and TRBJ2-3; 8 bases align to TRBD2. The germline CDR1 and CDR2 sequences are MNHNS and SASEGT. V lost 6 bases, J lost 6 bases, and 17 bases stayed unmatched. The CDR3 runs 17 residues. CDR3 bases: TGTGCCAGCAGCTCTAAAGTCCTAGCGGGCGGCAGGGATACGCAGTATTTT. Translation: CASSSKVLAGGRDTQYF.

This chain joins TRBV12-5 and TRBJ1-5; the D gene is possibly TRBD1 (5 bases). Germline CDR1 LGHNT, CDR2 FRNRAP. The CDR3 is made up of 15 amino acids. V was cut by 4 bases and J by 3 bases, with 13 bases left in between. CDR3 nucleotides: TGTGCTAGTGGTTCTGGTGACAGATTCAATCAGCCCCAGCATTTT. The encoded protein is CASGSGDRFNQPQHF.

The chain is built from TRBV7-9 and TRBJ1-1, with 7 bases lining up with TRBD1. V lost 5 bases and J lost 8; bases outside the gene matches: 5. Germline CDR1 reads SEHNR; CDR2 reads FQNEAQ (reference sequence). This CDR3 has 12 residues. The chain's CDR3 is CASSPGGQEAFF. CDR3 sequence (DNA): TGTGCCAGCAGCCCAGGGGGACAGGAAGCTTTCTTT.